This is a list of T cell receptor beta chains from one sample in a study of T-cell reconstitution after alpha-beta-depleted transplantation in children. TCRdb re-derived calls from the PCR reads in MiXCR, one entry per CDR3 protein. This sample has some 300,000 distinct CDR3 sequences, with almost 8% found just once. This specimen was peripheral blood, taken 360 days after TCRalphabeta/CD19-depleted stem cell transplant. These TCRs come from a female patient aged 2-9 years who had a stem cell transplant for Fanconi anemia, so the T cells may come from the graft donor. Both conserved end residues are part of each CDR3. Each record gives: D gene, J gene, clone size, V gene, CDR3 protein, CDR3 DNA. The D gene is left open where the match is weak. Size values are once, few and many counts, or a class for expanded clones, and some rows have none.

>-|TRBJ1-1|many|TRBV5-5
CASTDWTNTEAFF
TGTGCCAGCACAGACTGGACGAACACTGAAGCTTTCTTT
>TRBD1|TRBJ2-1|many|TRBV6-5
CASSYSLGQGGKYNEQFF
TGTGCCAGCAGTTACTCACTGGGACAGGGGGGAAAGTACAATGAGCAGTTCTTC
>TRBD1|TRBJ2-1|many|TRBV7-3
CASSLNRGNEQFF
TGTGCCAGCAGCTTGAACAGGGGTAATGAGCAGTTCTTC
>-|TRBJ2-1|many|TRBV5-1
CASSLTSPVSYNEQFF
TGCGCCAGCAGCTTGACTAGCCCAGTCTCCTACAATGAGCAGTTCTTC
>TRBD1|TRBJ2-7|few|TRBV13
CASSVGGDEQYF
TGTGCCAGCAGCGTAGGGGGCGACGAGCAGTACTTC
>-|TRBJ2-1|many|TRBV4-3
CASSQDSGSDNEQFF
TGCGCCAGCAGCCAAGACAGCGGGTCCGACAATGAGCAGTTCTTC
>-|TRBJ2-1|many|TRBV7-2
CASSFSGSYNEQFF
TGTGCCAGCAGCTTTTCCGGGAGCTACAATGAGCAGTTCTTC
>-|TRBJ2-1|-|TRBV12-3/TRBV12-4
CASSLSGQSTYNEQFF
TGTGCCAGCAGTTTATCCGGGCAAAGCACTTACAATGAGCAGTTCTTC
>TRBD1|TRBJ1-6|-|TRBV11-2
CASSSLLRVQGREALHF
TGTGCCAGCAGCTCACTCTTAAGGGTACAGGGGCGGGAGGCCCTCCACTTT
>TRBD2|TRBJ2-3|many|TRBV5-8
CASSLRGGDTQYF
TGTGCCAGCAGCTTGCGGGGGGGAGATACGCAGTATTTT
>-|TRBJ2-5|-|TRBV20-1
CSALDRGETQYF
TGCAGTGCGCTGGATAGGGGTGAGACCCAGTACTTC
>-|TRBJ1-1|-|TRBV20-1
CSHLEAEAFF
TGCAGTCATTTAGAGGCTGAAGCTTTCTTT
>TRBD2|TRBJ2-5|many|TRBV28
CASTPGAGGMETQYF
TGTGCCAGCACCCCTGGGGCGGGGGGAATGGAGACCCAGTACTTC
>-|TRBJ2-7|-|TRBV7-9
CASSPDNSYEQYF
TGTGCCAGCAGCCCCGATAACAGCTACGAGCAGTACTTC
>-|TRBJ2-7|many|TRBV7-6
CASSLAQGTYEQYF
TGTGCCAGCAGCTTAGCGCAGGGAACCTACGAGCAGTACTTC
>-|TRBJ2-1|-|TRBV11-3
CASSPRLAASYNEQFF
TGTGCCAGCAGCCCCCGGTTGGCGGCGAGCTACAATGAGCAGTTCTTC
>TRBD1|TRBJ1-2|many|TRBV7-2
CASSTMGQIYGYTF
TGTGCCAGCAGCACTATGGGACAGATATATGGCTACACCTTC
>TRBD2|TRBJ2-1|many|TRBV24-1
CATSDGDYYNEQFF
TGTGCCACCAGTGATGGGGACTACTACAATGAGCAGTTCTTC
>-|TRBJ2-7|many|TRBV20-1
CSARGWVNSYEQYF
TGCAGTGCTAGAGGGTGGGTCAACTCCTACGAGCAGTACTTC
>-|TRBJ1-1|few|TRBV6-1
CASSEIGALPAFF
TGTGCCAGCAGTGAGATCGGGGCCCTTCCAGCTTTCTTT
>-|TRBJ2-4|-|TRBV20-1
CSARDHRVLDIQYF
TGCAGTGCTAGAGATCACAGGGTCCTGGACATTCAGTACTTC
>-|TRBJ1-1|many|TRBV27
CATRTGRGAFF
TGTGCCACCCGAACGGGCCGAGGAGCTTTCTTT
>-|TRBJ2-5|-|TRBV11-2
CASSKLGQLGQLRETQYF
TGTGCCAGCAGCAAACTAGGACAGCTGGGTCAGTTGAGAGAGACCCAGTACTTC
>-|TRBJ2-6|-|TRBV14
CASSRSVPGLVGANVLTF
TGTGCCAGCAGCCGAAGTGTCCCAGGGCTTGTTGGGGCCAACGTCCTGACTTTC
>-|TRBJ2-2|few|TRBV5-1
CASSFGGLDTGELFF
TGCGCCAGCAGCTTTGGCGGGCTGGACACCGGGGAGCTGTTTTTT
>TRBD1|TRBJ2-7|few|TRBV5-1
CASSTAATGPYEQYF
TGCGCCAGCAGCACTGCGGCGACAGGGCCCTACGAGCAGTACTTC
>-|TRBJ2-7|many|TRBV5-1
CASSLKGGTSAYEQYF
TGCGCCAGCAGCTTGAAGGGGGGGACTTCAGCCTACGAGCAGTACTTC
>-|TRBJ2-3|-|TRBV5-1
CASSLGGGPTDTQYF
TGCGCCAGCAGCTTGGGTGGGGGCCCCACAGATACGCAGTATTTT
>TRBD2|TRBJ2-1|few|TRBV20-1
CSGAAGGNEQFF
TGCAGTGGGGCCGCGGGAGGCAATGAGCAGTTCTTC
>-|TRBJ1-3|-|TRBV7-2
CASSLGRASGNTIYF
TGTGCCAGCAGCTTAGGGCGGGCGTCTGGAAACACCATATATTTT
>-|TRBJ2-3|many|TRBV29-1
CSVVRDSTDTQYF
TGCAGCGTTGTCCGGGACAGCACAGATACGCAGTATTTT
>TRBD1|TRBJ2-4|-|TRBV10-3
CAISDWATGDIKNIQYF
TGTGCCATCAGTGACTGGGCGACAGGGGATATCAAAAACATTCAGTACTTC
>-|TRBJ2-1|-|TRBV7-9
CASSLGSRITYNEQFF
TGTGCCAGCAGCCTAGGTTCGCGGATAACCTACAATGAGCAGTTCTTC
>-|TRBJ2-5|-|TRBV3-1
CASSLRTHRETQYF
TGTGCCAGCAGCCTGCGGACTCATAGGGAGACCCAGTACTTC
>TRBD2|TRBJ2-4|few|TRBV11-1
CASSLGTSGEWLAKNIQYF
TGTGCCAGCAGCTTAGGGACTAGCGGGGAATGGCTAGCCAAAAACATTCAGTACTTC
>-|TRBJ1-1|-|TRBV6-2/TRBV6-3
CASLKGRNRGNEAFF
TGTGCCAGTCTAAAGGGACGAAACAGAGGAAATGAAGCTTTCTTT
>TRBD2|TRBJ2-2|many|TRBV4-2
CASSPASGGAVGELFF
TGTGCCAGCAGCCCCGCTAGCGGGGGGGCGGTCGGGGAGCTGTTTTTT
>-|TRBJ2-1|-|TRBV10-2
CASSEESNYNEQFF
TGCGCCAGCAGTGAGGAGTCTAACTACAATGAGCAGTTCTTC
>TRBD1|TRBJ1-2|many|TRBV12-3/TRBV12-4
CASSSQGAGYGYTF
TGTGCCAGCAGTTCCCAGGGGGCAGGCTATGGCTACACCTTC
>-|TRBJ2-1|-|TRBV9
CASTPTVPLGPSSYNEQFF
TGTGCCAGCACCCCGACAGTTCCCCTCGGACCTAGCTCCTACAATGAGCAGTTCTTC
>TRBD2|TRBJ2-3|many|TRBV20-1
CSARLIRGGSADTQYF
TGCAGTGCTAGACTCATCCGCGGGGGGTCCGCAGATACGCAGTATTTT
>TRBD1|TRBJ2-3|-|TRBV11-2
CASSMESWDRGEDTQYF
TGTGCCAGCAGCATGGAGAGTTGGGACAGGGGGGAAGATACGCAGTATTTT
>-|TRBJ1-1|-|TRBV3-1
CASSHGVNTEAFF
TGTGCCAGCAGCCACGGGGTGAACACTGAAGCTTTCTTT
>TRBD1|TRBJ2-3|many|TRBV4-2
CASSQDQGAQDTQYF
TGTGCCAGCAGCCAAGATCAGGGGGCTCAAGATACGCAGTATTTT
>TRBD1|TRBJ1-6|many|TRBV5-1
CASSSGQVDSYNSPLHF
TGCGCCAGCAGCTCAGGACAGGTTGACTCCTATAATTCACCCCTCCACTTT
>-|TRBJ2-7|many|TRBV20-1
CSAFRDNYEQYF
TGCAGTGCTTTTAGGGACAACTACGAGCAGTACTTC
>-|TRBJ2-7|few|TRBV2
CASRELGGEQYF
TGTGCCAGTCGGGAACTAGGGGGCGAGCAGTACTTC
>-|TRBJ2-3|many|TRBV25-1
CASSEIVIDTQYF
TGTGCCAGCAGTGAAATAGTTATAGATACGCAGTATTTT
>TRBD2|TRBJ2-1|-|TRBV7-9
CASSLGTSGGQGEFF
TGTGCCAGCAGCCTGGGGACTAGCGGGGGGCAGGGGGAGTTCTTC
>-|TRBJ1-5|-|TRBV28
CASSRTYQPQHF
TGTGCCAGCAGTAGAACCTATCAGCCCCAGCATTTT
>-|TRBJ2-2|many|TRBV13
CASSLRTGTGELFF
TGTGCCAGCAGCTTAAGAACAGGCACCGGGGAGCTGTTTTTT
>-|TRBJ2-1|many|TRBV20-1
CSANRVGDEQFF
TGCAGTGCTAACAGGGTTGGGGATGAGCAGTTCTTC